The rows below give T cell receptor beta chains drawn from one sample of a study of T cell responses to AZD1222 COVID-19 vaccine. Sequencing used immunoSEQ multiplex PCR; TCRdb keeps in-frame clones, though not all of them. Here the sample spans tens of thousands of clones, 90% being singletons. This specimen was peripheral blood, taken 28 days after the second AZD1222 dose. These receptors were taken from an adult who received the AZD1222 COVID-19 vaccine. CDR3s include the opening cysteine and the closing phenylalanine or tryptophan. D genes are given only for firm matches. Expanded clones get a size class; other rows say once, few or many, or leave the size out.

NA,TRBV21-1,TRBJ2-5,NA,CASSKATSGGAEETQYF,TGTGCCAGCAGCAAAGCGACTAGCGGGGGGGCTGAGGAGACCCAGTACTTC
NA,TRBV7-2,TRBJ1-2,NA,CASSPRDGRPYGYTF,TGTGCCAGCAGCCCACGGGACGGGCGGCCCTATGGCTACACCTTC
NA,TRBV7-2,TRBJ1-2,NA,CASSPRGYGGNYGYTF,TGTGCCAGCAGCCCCAGGGGCTATGGGGGTAACTATGGCTACACCTTC
TRBD1,TRBV19,TRBJ1-5,NA,CASSIDRDQPQHF,TGTGCCAGTAGTATCGACAGGGACCAGCCCCAGCATTTT
NA,TRBV7-9,TRBJ1-6,NA,CASSPGAAYNSPLHF,TGTGCCAGCAGCCCGGGGGCGGCTTATAATTCACCCCTCCACTTT
NA,TRBV12-3/TRBV12-4,TRBJ2-3,NA,CASSPRITDTQYF,TGTGCCAGCAGTCCGAGGATCACAGATACGCAGTATTTT
NA,TRBV10-3,TRBJ1-1,NA,CAISESGRTEAFF,TGTGCCATCAGTGAGTCCGGCAGAACTGAAGCTTTCTTT
TRBD1,TRBV29-1,TRBJ2-5,NA,CSVESRGRLETQYF,TGCAGCGTTGAGAGCAGGGGGCGGTTAGAGACCCAGTACTTC
TRBD2,TRBV5-4,TRBJ2-2,NA,CASSGGGKLSGELFF,TGTGCCAGCAGCGGCGGGGGGAAGCTCTCCGGGGAGCTGTTTTTT
NA,TRBV18,TRBJ1-2,NA,CASSPDSPSGYTF,TGTGCCAGCTCACCGGACAGCCCATCTGGCTACACCTTC
NA,TRBV30,TRBJ1-6,NA,CAWSEGSSPLHF,TGTGCCTGGAGTGAAGGTTCGTCACCCCTCCACTTT
TRBD1,TRBV6-5,TRBJ1-1,few,CASTGDRRSTEAFF,TGTGCCAGCACCGGGGACAGGCGGTCCACTGAAGCTTTCTTT
TRBD1,TRBV5-4,TRBJ2-1,once,CASIPDRGNNEQFF,TGTGCCAGCATCCCAGACAGGGGCAACAATGAGCAGTTCTTC
NA,TRBV19,TRBJ1-5,NA,CASSTGDQPQHF,TGTGCCAGTAGTACAGGGGATCAGCCCCAGCATTTT
TRBD2,TRBV30,TRBJ2-3,NA,CAWSVGSGGASDTQYF,TGTGCCTGGAGTGTTGGTAGCGGGGGGGCCTCAGATACGCAGTATTTT
NA,TRBV19,TRBJ2-2,NA,CASSPRSRYRDTGELFF,TGTGCCAGTAGCCCCCGGTCAAGGTACAGGGACACCGGGGAGCTGTTTTTT
NA,TRBV19,TRBJ2-7,once,CASSPYEGDEQYF,TGTGCCAGTAGCCCATATGAGGGGGACGAGCAGTACTTC